The 2 T cell receptor beta chains in this list originate from one sample, sequenced in a study of blood T cell repertoires in COVID-19. Profiled with immunoSEQ multiplex PCR; TCRdb holds only in-frame clones, not every one. The sample holds some 38,000 clones, 80% seen once. Sequenced: peripheral blood. Every receptor here comes from a woman aged 70-85 years with acute or convalescent COVID-19.

V is TRBV7-2 and J is TRBJ1-5; D possibly corresponds to TRBD1 (5 bases). In germline, CDR1 is SGHTA, CDR2 FQGNSA. V lost 5 bases to trimming and J lost 4 bases, with 9 bases between them. CDR3 length: 13 amino acids. This chain's CDR3 is CASSRTSNQPQHF. CDR3 DNA sequence: TGTGCCAGCAGCCGGACATCTAATCAGCCCCAGCATTTT.

This clone was found a few times. The gene calls are TRBV4-2 and TRBJ1-1; 9 bases align to TRBD1. The V gene's germline CDR1 is LGHNA and CDR2 YNFKEQ. The CDR3 spans 18 residues. The ends lost 4 bases at V and 11 bases at J; junction bases unmatched: 23. In DNA form, the CDR3 reads TGTGCCAGCAGCCGAGGGACCGGGACAGGGCAATCCGCCGCGGGGGCTTTCTTT. Its protein product is CASSRGTGTGQSAAGAFF.